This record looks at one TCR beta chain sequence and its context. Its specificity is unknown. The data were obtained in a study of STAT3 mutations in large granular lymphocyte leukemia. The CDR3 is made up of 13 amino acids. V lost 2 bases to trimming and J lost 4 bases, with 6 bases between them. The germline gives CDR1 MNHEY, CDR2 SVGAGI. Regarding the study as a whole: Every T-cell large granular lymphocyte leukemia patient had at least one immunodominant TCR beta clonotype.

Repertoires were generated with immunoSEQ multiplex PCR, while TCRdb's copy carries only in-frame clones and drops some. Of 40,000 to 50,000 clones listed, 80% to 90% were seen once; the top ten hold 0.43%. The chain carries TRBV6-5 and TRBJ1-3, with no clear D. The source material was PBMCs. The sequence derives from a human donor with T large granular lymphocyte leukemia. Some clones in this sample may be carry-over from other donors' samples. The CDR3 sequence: CASSYLAGNTIYF. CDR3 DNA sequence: TGTGCCAGCAGTTACCTCGCAGGAAACACCATATATTTT.